This TCR beta chain was recorded in a study of radiation and T cells in renal cell carcinoma. Study-wide points: Top 100 clonotypes averaged approximately 50% in irradiated versus 43% in nephrectomy-only tumors. Irradiated tumors held more dominant CDR3 motifs than control tumors.

The sample's treatment: treatment-naive control, cytoreductive nephrectomy. Treatment-naive patients without radiation supplied the control tumors at nephrectomy. Assay used: immunoSEQ multiplex PCR; TCRdb lists only in-frame clones, some missing. The sample has 25,000 or so clones, over 50% seen once. Germline CDR1 SGHRS, CDR2 YFSETQ. The CDR3 totals 13 residues. Trimming took 5 bases from V and 2 from J, leaving 10 bases between them. On this clone: Its target is unknown.

The clonotype was recovered from a human donor with renal cell carcinoma. This chain joins TRBV5-1 and TRBJ1-1; D gene unclear. The input for sequencing was tumor tissue, taken from a patient whose treatment was nephrectomy without radiotherapy. The CDR3 sequence: CASRVESNTEAFF. CDR3 coding DNA: TGCGCCAGCAGGGTAGAATCAAACACTGAAGCTTTCTTT.